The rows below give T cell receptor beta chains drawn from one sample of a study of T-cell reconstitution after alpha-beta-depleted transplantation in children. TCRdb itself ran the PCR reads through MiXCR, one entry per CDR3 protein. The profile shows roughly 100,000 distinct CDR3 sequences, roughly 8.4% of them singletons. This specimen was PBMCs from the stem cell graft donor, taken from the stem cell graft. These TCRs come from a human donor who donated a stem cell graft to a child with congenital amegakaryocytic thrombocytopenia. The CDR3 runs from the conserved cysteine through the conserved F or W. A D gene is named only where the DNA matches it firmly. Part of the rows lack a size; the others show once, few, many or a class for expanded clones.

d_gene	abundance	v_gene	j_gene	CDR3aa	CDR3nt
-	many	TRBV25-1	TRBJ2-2	CASSEHTGPNTGELFF	TGTGCCAGCAGTGAACATACAGGGCCGAACACCGGGGAGCTGTTTTTT
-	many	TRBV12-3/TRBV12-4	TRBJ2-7	CASSLGRVVGIYEQYF	TGTGCCAGCAGTTTAGGTCGGGTTGTTGGAATCTACGAGCAGTACTTC
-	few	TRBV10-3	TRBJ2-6	CAISESDSPSSGANGLTF	TGTGCCATCAGTGAGTCGGACAGCCCATCATCTGGGGCCAACGGCCTGACTTTC
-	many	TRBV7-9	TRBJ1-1	CASSLAKGLGTEAFF	TGTGCCAGCAGCTTAGCGAAGGGGTTGGGCACTGAAGCTTTCTTT
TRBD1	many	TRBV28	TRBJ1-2	CASRPTGGDYGYTF	TGTGCCAGCAGACCCACAGGGGGCGACTATGGCTACACCTTC
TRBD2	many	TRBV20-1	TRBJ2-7	CSGMGGSSYEQYF	TGCAGCGGGATGGGGGGGAGCTCCTACGAGCAGTACTTC
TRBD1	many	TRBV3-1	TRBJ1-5	CASSHTGVGNQPQHF	TGTGCCAGCAGCCACACAGGGGTGGGCAATCAGCCCCAGCATTTT
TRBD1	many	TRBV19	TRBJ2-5	CASSLGTEETQYF	TGTGCCAGTAGTCTCGGGACAGAAGAGACCCAGTACTTC
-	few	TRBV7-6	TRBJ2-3	CASSLKATSTDTQYF	TGTGCCAGCAGCTTAAAAGCAACTAGCACAGATACGCAGTATTTT
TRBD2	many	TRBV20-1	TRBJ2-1	CSARDLLAGSYNEQFF	TGCAGTGCTAGAGATCTCCTAGCGGGAAGTTACAATGAGCAGTTCTTC
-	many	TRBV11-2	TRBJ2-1	CASSLGQGYNEQFF	TGTGCCAGCAGCTTAGGACAAGGATACAATGAGCAGTTCTTC
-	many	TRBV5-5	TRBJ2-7	CASSLEFGPDEQYF	TGTGCCAGCAGCTTGGAATTCGGGCCAGACGAGCAGTACTTC
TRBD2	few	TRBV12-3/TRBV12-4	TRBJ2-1	CASSSHGTSGGSYNEQFF	TGTGCCAGCAGCTCACACGGGACTAGCGGGGGCTCCTACAATGAGCAGTTCTTC
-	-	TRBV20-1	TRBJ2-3	CSARGNRQGRTDTQYF	TGCAGTGCTAGGGGGAACAGGCAGGGGAGGACAGATACGCAGTATTTT
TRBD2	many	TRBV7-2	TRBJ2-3	CASSLTTSGPSTDTQYF	TGTGCCAGCAGCTTAACGACTAGCGGGCCAAGCACAGATACGCAGTATTTT
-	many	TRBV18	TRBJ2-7	CASSPSQGPNEQYF	TGTGCCAGCTCACCGAGTCAGGGTCCGAACGAGCAGTACTTC
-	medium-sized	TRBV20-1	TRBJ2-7	CSVRNSGEQYF	TGCAGTGTCCGGAACTCGGGGGAGCAGTACTTC
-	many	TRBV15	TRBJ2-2	CATSRDLNSETNTGELFF	TGTGCCACCAGCAGAGATCTTAACAGCGAAACGAACACCGGGGAGCTGTTTTTT
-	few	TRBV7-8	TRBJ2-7	CASSFETRGPYEQYF	TGTGCCAGCAGCTTTGAGACCAGGGGACCCTACGAGCAGTACTTC
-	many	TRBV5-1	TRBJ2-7	CASSPGESSYEQYF	TGCGCCAGCAGCCCGGGAGAGAGCTCCTACGAGCAGTACTTC
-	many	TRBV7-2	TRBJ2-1	CASSDRDPRHF	TGTGCCAGCAGCGACCGGGACCCCAGACATTTC
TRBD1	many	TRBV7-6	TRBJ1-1	CASSLLPGQGRRNTEAFF	TGTGCCAGCAGCCTCTTGCCGGGACAGGGGCGCAGGAACACTGAAGCTTTCTTT
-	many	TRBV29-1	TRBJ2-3	CSVEASGRDTQYF	TGCAGCGTTGAAGCCTCCGGGAGAGATACGCAGTATTTT
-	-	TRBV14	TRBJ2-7	CASSPSHTYEQYF	TGTGCCAGCAGCCCATCCCACACCTACGAGCAGTACTTC
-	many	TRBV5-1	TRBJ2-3	CASSLNPRSTDTQYF	TGCGCCAGCAGCTTGAACCCCCGAAGCACAGATACGCAGTATTTT
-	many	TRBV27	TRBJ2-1	CASSFRTRSSYNEQFF	TGTGCCAGCAGTTTCCGAACACGGAGCTCCTACAATGAGCAGTTCTTC
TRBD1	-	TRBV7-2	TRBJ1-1	CASSLAFDRVAEAFF	TGTGCCAGCAGCTTAGCGTTCGACAGGGTGGCTGAAGCTTTCTTT
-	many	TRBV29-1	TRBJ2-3	CSVSETRDADTQYF	TGCAGCGTTTCAGAGACTAGGGACGCAGATACGCAGTATTTT
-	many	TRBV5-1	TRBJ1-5	CASSLGPLGNQPQHF	TGCGCCAGCAGCTTAGGCCCTCTAGGGAATCAGCCCCAGCATTTT
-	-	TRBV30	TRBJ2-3	CAWSVTGTTTDTQYF	TGTGCCTGGAGTGTAACTGGGACAACCACAGATACGCAGTATTTT
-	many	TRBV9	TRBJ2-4	CASSPSRVLAKNIQYF	TGTGCCAGCAGTCCGTCGCGTGTACTAGCCAAAAACATTCAGTACTTC
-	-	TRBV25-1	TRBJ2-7	CASSEVSGTRKRYEQYF	TGTGCCAGCAGTGAAGTCAGCGGGACAAGGAAGAGGTACGAGCAGTACTTC
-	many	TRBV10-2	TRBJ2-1	CASSGQRIHNEQFF	TGCGCCAGCAGCGGCCAGCGGATCCACAATGAGCAGTTCTTC
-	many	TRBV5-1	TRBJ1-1	CASSFTVTTEAFF	TGCGCCAGCAGCTTCACCGTTACCACTGAAGCTTTCTTT
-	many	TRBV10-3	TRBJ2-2	CAISETGLNANTGELFF	TGTGCCATCAGTGAGACGGGCCTAAACGCGAACACCGGGGAGCTGTTTTTT
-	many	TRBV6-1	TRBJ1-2	CASSDFIEGDNYGYTF	TGTGCCAGCAGTGATTTCATTGAGGGGGATAACTATGGCTACACCTTC
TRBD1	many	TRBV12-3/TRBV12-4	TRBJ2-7	CASSPPGQGTYEQYF	TGTGCCAGCAGTCCCCCGGGACAGGGGACCTACGAGCAGTACTTC
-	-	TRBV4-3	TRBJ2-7	CASSRQSRGHEQYF	TGCGCCAGCAGCCGACAAAGCCGGGGCCACGAGCAGTACTTC
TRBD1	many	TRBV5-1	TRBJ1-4	CASSLGLTGPANEKLFF	TGCGCCAGCAGCTTGGGACTGACAGGGCCGGCTAATGAAAAACTGTTTTTT
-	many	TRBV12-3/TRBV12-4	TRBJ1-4	CASSLGGFRSNEKLFF	TGTGCCAGCAGTTTGGGAGGGTTTCGTTCGAATGAAAAACTGTTTTTT